This T cell receptor beta chain appears in the sequencing data of a study of blood T cell repertoires in COVID-19. Germline CDR1 SGHTA, CDR2 FQGNSA. Unmatched junction bases numbered 5, after V lost 5 bases and J lost 0 bases. CDR3 length: 16 residues. The data were produced by immunoSEQ multiplex PCR, yet TCRdb's version contains in-frame clones alone and is incomplete. The repertoire has 70,000 or so clones, under 95% of them found once; the top ten carry around 1.6%. This clonotype originated in a man between 50 and 59 years old with acute or convalescent COVID-19. The chain has TRBV7-2 and TRBJ1-1, with TRBD1 matching over 11 bases. What was sequenced was peripheral blood. The CDR3 nucleotides read TGTGCCAGCAGCCCCGGACAGGGGGCCATGAACACTGAAGCTTTCTTT. Protein: CASSPGQGAMNTEAFF.